This T cell receptor beta chain was recovered during a study of shared clonotypes between healthy human individuals. Sequenced by immunoSEQ multiplex PCR; TCRdb stores in-frame clones only, minus some. The sample contains some 2.1 million clones, 80% to 95% of which appear only once. Notes on this clone: Antigen: not known.

Naive-designated CD8 cells lacked CD45RO, were positively enriched for CCR7, and omitted terminally differentiated effector memory CD45RA+ cells. Only Caucasian adults living in Nashville, Tennessee served as donors. Study-wide results and limits: Roughly 5% of naive CD4 clonotypes were common to a handful of donors. The low donor count limited represented genetic and exposure-history diversity. Shared clonotypes across all four donors exceeded non-shared ones in generation probability.

Trimming left V 1 base short and J 3 bases short, with 15 bases between. The length of the CDR3 is 16 residues. The germline gives CDR1 SGHDN, CDR2 FVKESK. The sequence was collected from a man aged 18 to 29 in good health. Some clones in this sample may be carry-over from other donors' samples. The chain employs TRBV14 and TRBJ1-2; D remains unclear. Specimen: naive CD8+ T cells from PBMCs. The CDR3 DNA is TGTGCCAGCAGCCAAGGCGGCAGCCCCCTAGACTATGGCTACACCTTC. Its translation is CASSQGGSPLDYGYTF.